These 25 T cell receptor beta chains were all obtained from the same sample, sequenced in a study of tumor and adjacent non-tumor tissue in lung cancer. TCRbeta libraries were built with three rounds of nested PCR, modified from ARM-PCR. TCRdb called the multiplex PCR reads again in MiXCR, with one record for every CDR3 protein. The sample records some 200,000 distinct CDR3 sequences, 71% being singletons. This sample's RNA came from whole unsorted tissue. Sequenced sample: lung tumor tissue. These receptors were taken from a man in his 60s with non-small cell lung cancer.

Of note for this clonotype: Mismatch with germline at one junction end may stem from a read error. The chain joins TRBV11-3 to TRBJ2-7; the D gene is possibly TRBD1 (6 bases). The germline gives CDR1 SGHNT, CDR2 YENEEA. This CDR3 is built from 13 residues. CDR3 DNA: TGTGCCAGCCGCCAGGGGAGAGCCTACGAACAGTACTTC. It encodes CASRQGRAYEQYF.

This clonotype was detected once. Here the CDR3 DNA reads TGCAGTGCTCCAATTGACTACGGACAATACAATGAGCAGTTCTTC. Translation: CSAPIDYGQYNEQFF. This sequence joins TRBV20-1 and TRBJ2-1; D possibly uses TRBD1 or TRBD2 (5 bases each). Looked up from germline, CDR1 is DFQATT and CDR2 is SNEGSKA (reference sequence). The V end lost 5 bases, the J end lost 4 bases, and 18 bases lay between the germline ends. The CDR3 runs 15 residues.

For this clonotype: Since a much larger clone is just one base distant, this may be a read error. The rearrangement joins TRBV5-5 to TRBJ2-3, with a weak D call TRBD1 (5 bases). Germline values: CDR1 SGHKS, CDR2 YYEKEE (reference sequence). With 4 bases removed from V and 6 bases from J, the gap between germline ends came to 12 bases. The CDR3 has 13 residues. Written as DNA, the CDR3 is TGTGCCAGCAGCCGCGTACAGGCCGATACGCAGTATTTT. Translating it yields CASSRVQADTQYF.

In regard to this clonotype: A junction end diverges from the germline sequence, so it may reflect a read error. The V and J genes are TRBV20-1 and TRBJ2-7; TRBD1 aligns across 9 bases. The CDR3 is 14 amino acids. The germline V gene encodes CDR1 DFQATT and CDR2 SNEGSKA (reference sequence). DNA of the CDR3: TGCACTGCTAGAGCGGGACAGGGAACCTACGCGCAGTACTTC. Translating it yields CTARAGQGTYAQYF.

In this sample, this clonotype turned up once. The germline gene is not matched at one end of the junction; a read error may be the cause. V usage is TRBV28 and J usage is TRBJ1-6; D may be TRBD1 (6 bases). The CDR3 is 14 amino acids. From germline, CDR1 is MDHEN and CDR2 SYDVKM. The chain's CDR3 is CASSFSRGRSPPHF. The CDR3 bases are TGTGCCAGCAGTTTCTCCAGGGGTAGGTCACCCCCCCACTTT.

For this clonotype: With a much larger clone just one base away, this may be a read error. J is TRBJ2-4 and V is TRBV20-1; a possible D gene is TRBD2 (5 bases). The germline CDR1 and CDR2 sequences are DFQATT and SNEGSKA (reference sequence). The CDR3 has 16 residues. V was shortened by 7 bases and J by 1 base, with 20 bases between the two germline ends. CDR3 protein: CSVRKLLTGAKNIQYF. CDR3 in DNA: TGCAGTGTTAGGAAACTGCTAACGGGGGCCAAAAACATTCAGTACTTC.

Worth noting for this clonotype: One end of the junction varies from germline; a read error may be responsible. J is TRBJ2-7 and V is TRBV6-6; D uncertain. CDR3 length equals 13 residues. Germline CDR1 MNHNY, CDR2 SVGAGI (reference sequence). The chain's CDR3 is CASNTPRAYEQYF. CDR3 bases: TGTGCCAGCAACACCCCGCGAGCCTACGAGCAGTATTTC.

Concerning this clonotype itself: A read error may produce the germline difference seen at one junction end. This chain links TRBV29-1 with TRBJ2-1; 10 bases map to TRBD1. CDR1 SQVTM and CDR2 ANQGSEA come from the germline V gene. The CDR3 has 13 amino acids. CDR3 loop: CSVMGQGFGEQFF. In DNA form, the CDR3 reads TGCAGCGTTATGGGACAGGGGTTCGGTGAGCAATTCTTC.

Concerning this clonotype: A read error may account for a junction end that differs from germline. The chain couples TRBV4-3 to TRBJ2-6; D may match TRBD1 or TRBD2 (5 bases each). The CDR3 is 16 amino acids. In germline, CDR1 is LGHNA, CDR2 YSLEER. The CDR3 sequence: CTSSQDLGVGANVLTF. For the CDR3, the DNA is TGCACCAGCAGCCAAGATCTGGGGGTCGGGGCCAACGTCCTGACTTTC.

This rearrangement joins TRBV11-3 to TRBJ2-3; maybe TRBD1 (6 bases). Per germline, CDR1 SGHNT and CDR2 YENEEA. The CDR3 is 16 amino acids. The germline V and J ends were trimmed by 5 bases and 0 bases, with 15 bases remaining between them. The DNA for the CDR3 is TGTGCCAGCAGCAAACAGGGAGTTCTTAGCACAGATACGCAGTATTTT. Translation: CASSKQGVLSTDTQYF.

The J gene is TRBJ1-6, the V gene TRBV11-2; TRBD1 agrees at 12 bases. Germline V gene data show CDR1 as SGHAT and CDR2 as FQNNGV. The V and J ends lost 5 bases and 10 bases, in that order; junction bases with no gene match: 9. The CDR3 covers 16 residues. In nucleotides, the CDR3 is TGTGCCAGCAGCACGGGACAGGGGGCGCCGAGATCACCCCTCCACTTT. It is translated as CASSTGQGAPRSPLHF. Drawing the rest from reference TRBV11-2 and TRBJ1-6, the complete variable domain is EAGVAQSPRYKIIEKRQSVAFWCNPISGHATLYWYQQILGQGPKLLIQFQNNGVVDDSQLPKDRFSAERLKGVDSTLKIQPAKLEDSAVYLCASSTGQGAPRSPLHFGNGTRLTVT.

The V and J genes are TRBV25-1 and TRBJ2-1; 9 bases agree with TRBD1. The germline CDR1 and CDR2 sequences are MGHDK and SYGVNS. CDR3 length: 13 amino acids. V lost 4 bases and J lost 6; bases outside the gene matches: 1. The chain's CDR3 is CASSGGQGNEQFF. As DNA, the CDR3 is TGTGCCAGCAGTGGGGGACAGGGCAATGAGCAGTTCTTC. Together with reference TRBV25-1 and TRBJ2-1, the CDR3 gives the full variable domain: EADIYQTPRYLVIGTGKKITLECSQTMGHDKMYWYQQDPGMELHLIHYSYGVNSTEKGDLSSESTVSRIRTEHFPLTLESARPSHTSQYLCASSGGQGNEQFFGPGTRLTVL.

Comment on this clonotype: A read error may be the cause here, since a much bigger clone is one base away. Likely a read error: the CDR3 ends without its conserved phenylalanine or tryptophan. The CDR3 sequence is CSAREGGAGQPQHS. CDR3 nucleotides: TGCAGTGCTAGAGAAGGGGGCGCGGGCCAGCCCCAGCATTCT. This chain links TRBV20-1 with TRBJ1-5; TRBD1 agrees at 7 bases. V lost 0 bases, J lost 7 bases, and 6 bases stayed unmatched. The CDR3 spans 14 residues. Per the germline V gene, CDR1 is DFQATT and CDR2 is SNEGSKA (reference sequence).

Points on this clonotype: The junction shows a germline mismatch at one end, possibly a read error. The V and J genes are TRBV20-1 and TRBJ2-1, with a possible D match to TRBD2 (5 bases). Germline V gene sequence: CDR1 DFQATT, CDR2 SNEGSKA (reference sequence). This CDR3 has 15 residues. CDR3 bases: TGCAATGCTAGTGATGGGCTAGCAGGCTACAATGAGCAGTTCTTC. Translated, it gives CNASDGLAGYNEQFF.

This clonotype has a handful of counts. In nucleotides, the CDR3 is TGTGCCTCCGGTTCCGGGACTAGTAGTCCCAGGGTAGAGACCCAGTACTTC. Its protein product is CASGSGTSSPRVETQYF. The chain employs TRBV6-5 and TRBJ2-5, with 8 bases matching TRBD2. Germline loops: CDR1 MNHEY, CDR2 SVGAGI. The junction had 21 bases not matched to a gene; V was cut back by 11 bases and J by 4 bases. The CDR3 runs to 17 residues.

V is TRBV11-2 and J is TRBJ2-1; D is perhaps TRBD1 (5 bases). The CDR3 covers 15 residues. The V and J ends lost 2 bases and 9 bases respectively, with 17 bases between them. CDR1 is SGHAT and CDR2 is FQNNGV in the germline V gene. The CDR3 DNA reads TGTGCCAGCAGCTTAAATCCCTCGTCGGACACTGAGCAGTTCTTC. This encodes CASSLNPSSDTEQFF.

The V and J genes are TRBV10-1 and TRBJ2-5; D gene ambiguous. With 10 bases removed from V and 2 bases from J, the gap between germline ends came to 23 bases. The CDR3 has 16 residues. Germline V gives CDR1 WNHNN, CDR2 SYGVQD (reference sequence). CDR3 sequence reads: CATPEDEGNSQETQYF. CDR3 in DNA: TGCGCCACCCCGGAAGACGAAGGAAACTCGCAAGAGACCCAGTACTTC.

In the case of this clonotype: This may arise from a read error, as a much more abundant clone is one base away. This chain links TRBV20-1 with TRBJ2-5, with 7 positions matching TRBD2. CDR3 size: 12 residues. Germline loops: CDR1 DFQATT, CDR2 SNEGSKA (reference sequence). CDR3 region: CSLTSPQETQNF. CDR3 nucleotides: TGCAGTTTGACTAGCCCCCAAGAGACCCAGAACTTC.

This clonotype was observed a handful of times. V gene TRBV12-3 or TRBV12-4 combines with J gene TRBJ1-1, with D perhaps matching TRBD1 (5 bases). Trimming pared 5 bases from V and 6 bases from J, leaving 13 bases between. This CDR3 has 13 residues. The CDR3 here is CASSPWGVSEAFF. CDR3 DNA sequence: TGTGCCAGCAGTCCATGGGGGGTTTCTGAAGCTTTCTTT.

This clonotype was found once. The junction shows a germline mismatch at one end, possibly a read error. The V and J genes are TRBV28 and TRBJ1-1; TRBD1 might be the D (6 bases). The CDR3 is made up of 17 amino acids. Germline CDR1 and CDR2: MDHEN and SYDVKM. The CDR3 nucleotides read TGTGCCACCAGTTTATATCCCCTACAGGGAATGAACACTGAAGCGTTCTTT. Its protein product is CATSLYPLQGMNTEAFF.

This clonotype was seen only once. The chain joins TRBV12-3 or TRBV12-4 to TRBJ2-3; perhaps TRBD2 as D (5 bases). The CDR3 totals 14 residues. V was trimmed by 6 bases and J by 5 bases, leaving 15 bases between them. The CDR3 protein is CASSVARARDTQYF. In nucleotides, the CDR3 is TGTGCCAGCAGCGTAGCGCGAGCAAGAGATACGCAGTATTTT.

The chain joins TRBV12-3 or TRBV12-4 to TRBJ2-1; D may correspond to TRBD1 or TRBD2 (5 bases each). The CDR3 is 14 amino acids. The germline V and J ends were trimmed by 4 bases and 12 bases, with 19 bases remaining between them. CDR3 loop: CASSWDQSYSGQFF. The CDR3 DNA follows: TGTGCCAGCAGTTGGGACCAATCCTACAGTGGGCAGTTCTTC.

This clonotype was detected a few times. This chain uses TRBV20-1 with TRBJ2-5; a possible D gene is TRBD1 (6 bases). The germline V gene encodes CDR1 DFQATT and CDR2 SNEGSKA (reference sequence). Trimming took off 6 bases at V and 7 bases at J, with 21 bases between the two ends. There are 14 residues in the CDR3. For the CDR3, the DNA is TGCAGTGCGAGAACCAACAGGGAAGTTGGGACCCAGTACTTC. Its translation: CSARTNREVGTQYF.

Details on this clonotype: One base away lies a much larger clone, so this may be a sequencing read error. The J gene is TRBJ1-1, the V gene TRBV6-6; no reliable D call. The V gene lost 7 bases and the J gene lost 4 bases, with 7 bases spanning the gap. The CDR3 is made up of 11 amino acids. Germline V gene lookup returns CDR1 MNHNY and CDR2 SVGAGI (reference sequence). CDR3 amino acids: CASIWGTEAFF. The CDR3 coding sequence is TGTGCCAGCATTTGGGGCACTGAAGCTTTCTTT.

This clonotype was counted a single time. Given the absence of the conserved phenylalanine or tryptophan at the CDR3 end, a read error is likely. V usage is TRBV29-1 and J usage is TRBJ2-1, with D maybe TRBD2 (5 bases). Trimming stripped 7 bases from V and 3 bases from J, with 22 bases between. Germline CDR1 and CDR2: SQVTM and ANQGSEA. This CDR3 is built from 16 residues. The CDR3 region is CSGESGSATSYNEQFL. The CDR3 bases are TGCAGCGGGGAGTCCGGAAGCGCAACGAGCTACAATGAGCAGTTCCTC.